One and the same sample provided the 9 T cell receptor beta chains below, sequenced in a study of cytomegalovirus exposure and HLA in healthy donors. The PCR was carried out with 60 Vbeta primers and 13 Jbeta primers. TCRdb keeps only in-frame clones here, not all; method: immunoSEQ multiplex PCR. In the table there are about 150,000 clones, over 75% of which are singletons. Sequencing was carried out using PBMCs. These receptors were taken from a male donor in good health and CMV-seronegative.

This sequence joins TRBV2 and TRBJ2-3; a weak D match, TRBD2 (7 bases). The CDR3 totals 15 residues. CDR1 is SNHLY, CDR2 FYNNEI, per germline. The V end was cut by 3 bases, the J end by 4 bases, with 14 bases between. The chain's CDR3 is CASSEWGGGADTQYF. The CDR3 DNA sequence: TGTGCCAGCAGTGAGTGGGGGGGCGGGGCAGATACGCAGTATTTT.

The V call is TRBV19, the J call TRBJ1-3; D possibly corresponds to TRBD1 (6 bases). The CDR3 totals 15 residues. CDR1 is LNHDA, CDR2 SQIVND, per germline (reference sequence). V was cut by 4 bases and J by 0 bases, with 10 bases left in between. The DNA for the CDR3 is TGTGCCAGTAGTAAGCGGGACACCTCTGGAAACACCATATATTTT. It translates to CASSKRDTSGNTIYF.

The J gene is TRBJ2-7, the V gene TRBV27; D may be TRBD2 (5 bases). Deletions cut 5 bases from V and 2 bases from J, with 13 bases between. The CDR3 runs to 14 residues. Germline V gene data show CDR1 as MNHEY and CDR2 as SMNVEV (reference sequence). CDR3 bases: TGTGCCAGCAGTCGCCCCCGGAGGACCTACGAGCAGTACTTC. It is translated as CASSRPRRTYEQYF.

The CDR3 coding sequence is TGTGCCAGCAGCTTAGGGCGGACAGCCAGCCAGTACTTC. It encodes CASSLGRTASQYF. The V and J genes are TRBV7-2 and TRBJ2-7; the D gene is possibly TRBD1 (6 bases). This CDR3 is built from 13 residues. V was shortened by 1 base and J by 10 bases, with 14 bases between the two germline ends. CDR1 and CDR2 from the germline V gene are SGHTA and FQGNSA.

A few counts support this clone. The junction does not match germline at one end; this may be a read error. The gene calls are TRBV13 and TRBJ2-6; D is possibly TRBD1 (6 bases). Germline assignment: CDR1 PRHDT and CDR2 FYEKMQ (reference sequence). The CDR3 totals 18 residues. CDR3 amino acids: CASSPRTAALSGANALTF. In DNA, the CDR3 is TGTGCCAGCAGCCCAAGGACAGCCGCACTATCTGGGGCCAACGCCCTGACTTTC.

Here the CDR3 DNA reads TGCGCCAGCAGCTTGGCGGGACAGGGACGCTATGGCTACACCTTC. Amino acids: CASSLAGQGRYGYTF. The chain couples TRBV5-1 to TRBJ1-2; 9 bases map to TRBD1. The CDR3 extends over 15 amino acids. Germline V CDR1 and CDR2: SGHRS, YFSETQ. Trimming removed 0 bases from V and 4 bases from J; junction bases left unmatched: 4.

The gene calls are TRBV4-1 and TRBJ1-5; 9 bases fit TRBD1. The CDR3 totals 16 residues. With V trimmed by 1 base and J by 4 bases, 5 bases remained unmatched. CDR1 is MGHRA and CDR2 is YSYEKL in the germline V gene. The CDR3 DNA reads TGCGCCAGCAGCCAAGTAGGCGGGACAGGGAATCAGCCCCAGCATTTT. The encoded protein is CASSQVGGTGNQPQHF.

This clone was counted a few times. V gene TRBV2 combines with J gene TRBJ2-3; possibly TRBD1 for D (6 bases). Germline lookup yields CDR1 SNHLY and CDR2 FYNNEI. CDR3 length: 16 residues. Trimming pared 1 base from V and 3 bases from J, leaving 14 bases between. The CDR3 sequence is CASSEGGRGETDTQYF. The DNA of the CDR3 is TGTGCCAGCAGTGAAGGGGGCAGGGGCGAAACAGATACGCAGTATTTT.

The chain recombines TRBV5-1 with TRBJ2-3, with D uncertain. CDR1 is SGHRS and CDR2 is YFSETQ in the germline V gene. CDR3 length: 16 residues. The V end was cut by 0 bases, the J end by 6 bases, with 17 bases between. The CDR3 nucleotides read TGCGCCAGCAGCTTGGCCGAGACACTCCGTTTCGATACGCAGTATTTT. It yields the protein CASSLAETLRFDTQYF.